Following are 9 T cell receptor beta chains from one sample sequenced in a study of T cells in Graves' hyperthyroidism and ophthalmopathy. TCR beta CDR3 regions were amplified from RNA. First-round RT-PCR targeting the TCR CDR3 was performed with the HTBI primer set. TCRdb analysed the multiplex PCR reads with MiXCR anew, one entry per CDR3 protein. The sample contains around 690,000 distinct CDR3 sequences, about a fifth of which appear only once. The sequenced material came from blood. These receptors came from a man in his thirties or forties with Graves' ophthalmopathy.

This clonotype was counted a few times. The chain combines TRBV4-1 with TRBJ1-6; D remains ambiguous. This CDR3 has 17 residues. Germline assignment: CDR1 MGHRA and CDR2 YSYEKL. V lost 0 bases, J lost 2 bases, and 11 bases lay in between. CDR3 in amino acids: CASSQDQGRTYNSPLHF. The CDR3 coding sequence is TGCGCCAGCAGCCAAGATCAAGGACGGACCTATAATTCACCCCTCCACTTT.

The sample holds a few counts of this clonotype. The chain recombines TRBV4-2 with TRBJ2-2; 8 bases match TRBD2. The junction had 9 bases not matched to a gene; V was cut back by 0 bases and J by 6 bases. Germline V CDR1 and CDR2: LGHNA, YNFKEQ. There are 17 residues in the CDR3. The CDR3 nucleotides read TGTGCCAGCAGCCAAGAGGGACGGGAGGGCCGTCCCGGGGAGCTGTTTTTT. Protein: CASSQEGREGRPGELFF.

The chain couples TRBV9 to TRBJ2-7; 10 bases are shared with TRBD2. The trim removed 3 bases at V and 1 base at J, leaving 4 bases unmatched. This CDR3 region has 15 residues. The V gene's germline CDR1 is SGDLS and CDR2 YYNGEE. CDR3 sequence (DNA): TGTGCCAGCAGCGCGGCTAGCGGGGGTTCCTACGAGCAGTACTTC. Its translation: CASSAASGGSYEQYF.

This clonotype has at least ten counts. The chain carries TRBV3-1 and TRBJ2-7, with 9 bases that match TRBD2. J lost 0 bases, V lost 0 bases, and 3 bases had no gene match. Germline CDR1 reads LGHDT; CDR2 reads YNNKEL (reference sequence). The CDR3 has 16 residues. The CDR3 DNA follows: TGTGCCAGCAGCCAAGAAGTACTAGCGGGCTCCTACGAGCAGTACTTC. It is translated as CASSQEVLAGSYEQYF.

This clonotype was seen at least ten times. The CDR3 loop is CASSALGVSTDTQYF. The CDR3 nucleotides are TGTGCCAGCAGTGCACTCGGGGTTAGCACAGATACGCAGTATTTT. The gene calls are TRBV6-1 and TRBJ2-3, with D perhaps TRBD2 (5 bases). CDR1 and CDR2 (germline): MNHNS, SASEGT. The CDR3 length is 15 residues. V was pared by 4 bases and J by 0 bases, with 11 bases between.

The rearrangement uses TRBV12-3 or TRBV12-4 and TRBJ2-1; D gene uncertain. Trimming stripped 1 base from V and 2 bases from J, with 9 bases between. This CDR3 is built from 15 residues. The CDR3 coding sequence is TGTGCCAGCAGTTTAGGTTACAGTGCCTACAATGAGCAGTTCTTC. Its translation is CASSLGYSAYNEQFF.

This chain links TRBV3-1 with TRBJ1-3; 7 nucleotides align to TRBD1. The CDR3 loop spans 17 amino acids. V lost 1 base to trimming and J lost 0 bases; unmatched junction nucleotides: 6. The germline gives CDR1 LGHDT, CDR2 YNNKEL (reference sequence). Here the CDR3 reads CASSQGDRANSGNTIYF. Written as DNA, the CDR3 is TGTGCCAGCAGCCAAGGCGACAGGGCCAACTCTGGAAACACCATATATTTT.

The chain recombines TRBV18 with TRBJ2-1; possibly TRBD1 for D (6 bases). The germline V and J ends were trimmed by 6 bases and 7 bases, with 10 bases remaining between them. The germline gives CDR1 KGHSH, CDR2 LQKENI. The CDR3 is made up of 12 amino acids. CDR3 protein: CASSKDRNEQFF. The CDR3 DNA follows: TGTGCCAGCTCCAAAGACAGGAATGAGCAGTTCTTC.

CDR3 protein: CSARADSGQHLEKLFF. The CDR3 DNA is TGCAGTGCTAGAGCCGACTCCGGACAGCACTTAGAAAAACTGTTTTTT. This chain joins TRBV20-1 and TRBJ1-4; D perhaps matches TRBD1 (6 bases). The CDR3 has 16 residues. Looked up from germline, CDR1 is DFQATT and CDR2 is SNEGSKA (reference sequence). The germline V and J ends were trimmed by 1 base and 8 bases, with 20 bases remaining between them.